Shown below are 20 T cell receptor beta chains from a single sample sequenced in a study of blood T cell repertoires in COVID-19 (dated by TCRdb to 2018 to 2021). The library was generated by the immunoSEQ multiplex PCR assay. The table comes from immuneACCESS by way of TCRdb, which keeps in-frame sequences with V and J called. Part of the clones is missing from these tables; in studies checked, under half for an unresolved V gene and the rest for unknown reasons. The table for this sample lists roughly 500,000 clones; approximately 92% of them were counted only once. About 0.91% of the sample is taken by the ten largest. The sequenced sample was peripheral blood. The source is a young man with COVID-19, enrolled during active disease.

This clone has a single count. A junction boundary mismatches the germline segment, possibly from a read error. The chain joins TRBV6-1 to TRBJ2-1; D gene uncertain. This CDR3 is built from 13 residues. CDR1 is MNHNS and CDR2 is SASEGT in the germline V gene. As DNA, the CDR3 is TGTGCCAGCAGTGACGAGGTGTACACTGAGCAGTTCTTC. Translation gives CASSDEVYTEQFF.

The genes are TRBV7-9 and TRBJ1-5, with D hard to call. This CDR3 has 15 residues. Germline loops: CDR1 SEHNR, CDR2 FQNEAQ (reference sequence). The germline V and J ends were trimmed by 5 bases and 2 bases, with 13 bases remaining between them. The CDR3 loop is CASSRYPGGNQPQHF. The DNA for the CDR3 is TGTGCCAGCAGCCGATATCCGGGAGGCAATCAGCCCCAGCATTTT.

The V call is TRBV7-8, the J call TRBJ2-2; D possibly corresponds to TRBD1 (6 bases). Trimming took off 7 bases at V and 1 base at J, with 16 bases between the two ends. CDR1 SGHVS and CDR2 FQNEAQ come from the germline V gene. This CDR3 comprises 16 residues. The DNA of the CDR3 is TGTGCCAGCACCGCCGGGTCGGGACAGAACACCGGGGAGCTGTTTTTT. Its protein is CASTAGSGQNTGELFF.

The chain has TRBV19 and TRBJ2-1; TRBD2 matches 7 bases. Germline trimming cut 8 bases from V and 0 bases from J; bases unmatched to any gene: 10. The CDR3 runs 16 residues. Germline CDR1 reads LNHDA; CDR2 reads SQIVND (reference sequence). This CDR3 is CASERGQRSSYNEQFF. The CDR3 DNA is TGTGCCAGTGAGCGGGGCCAACGGAGCTCCTACAATGAGCAGTTCTTC.

The chain is built from TRBV21-1 and TRBJ1-6; the table's D call, TRBD1, was not checked against the DNA. TRBV21-1 is termed a pseudogene. This CDR3 has 17 residues. Here the CDR3 reads CASSTGQTNLYNSPLHF. CDR3 DNA: TGTGCCAGCAGCACGGGACAGACTAATTTATATAATTCACCCCTCCACTTT.

The chain carries TRBV3-1 (or the pseudogene TRBV3-2) and TRBJ2-2, with TRBD1 as a possible D gene (6 bases). Trimming removed 4 bases from V and 6 bases from J, with 12 bases in between. CDR1 and CDR2 from the germline V gene are LGHDT and YNNKEL (reference sequence). The CDR3 is made up of 14 amino acids. In DNA form, the CDR3 reads TGTGCCAGCAGCCGCCCCCCAGGGGCCGGGGAGCTGTTTTTT. Amino acid sequence: CASSRPPGAGELFF.

V is TRBV7-8 and J is TRBJ2-3; 8 bases are shared with TRBD1. V lost 4 bases to trimming and J lost 11 bases; unmatched junction nucleotides: 14. Germline CDR1 reads SGHVS; CDR2 reads FQNEAQ. This CDR3 region has 15 residues. CDR3 nucleotide sequence: TGTGCCAGCAGCTGGGAAAGGGACAGGATTGTTAGGCAGTATTTT. Translated: CASSWERDRIVRQYF.

The V gene is TRBV7-2, the J gene TRBJ2-3, with D tentatively TRBD2 (6 bases). Trimming left V 2 bases short and J 1 base short, with 10 bases between. From germline, CDR1 is SGHTA and CDR2 FQGNSA. The CDR3 totals 15 residues. This chain's CDR3 is CASSLSASGTDTQYF. The CDR3 nucleotides are TGTGCCAGCAGCTTAAGTGCTAGCGGCACAGATACGCAGTATTTT. Combining the CDR3 with reference TRBV7-2 and TRBJ2-3 gives the whole variable domain GAGVSQSPSNKVTEKGKDVELRCDPISGHTALYWYRQSLGQGLEFLIYFQGNSAPDKSGLPSDRFSAERTGGSVSTLTIQRTQQEDSAVYLCASSLSASGTDTQYFGPGTRLTVL.

The V and J genes are TRBV5-1 and TRBJ2-3; 10 bases map to TRBD2. This CDR3 has 13 residues. The V gene end was trimmed by 5 bases and the J gene end by 3 bases; junction bases not matched to a gene: 0. Germline V gene sequence: CDR1 SGHRS, CDR2 YFSETQ. As DNA, the CDR3 is TGCGCCAGCAGACTAGCGGGAACAGATACGCAGTATTTT. This sequence encodes CASRLAGTDTQYF. Drawing the rest from reference TRBV5-1 and TRBJ2-3, the complete variable domain is KAGVTQTPRYLIKTRGQQVTLSCSPISGHRSVSWYQQTPGQGLQFLFEYFSETQRNKGNFPGRFSGRQFSNSRSEMNVSTLELGDSALYLCASRLAGTDTQYFGPGTRLTVL.

This clone was seen once. This chain joins TRBV3-1 (or the pseudogene TRBV3-2) and TRBJ1-6, with 9 nucleotides matching TRBD1. CDR1 and CDR2 from the germline V gene are LGHDT and YNNKEL (reference sequence). Trimming at V came to 4 bases and at J to 7 bases, leaving 5 bases not matched to a gene. The CDR3 contains 15 residues. Written as DNA, the CDR3 is TGTGCCAGCAGCCGGGGACAGGGACAGAATTCACCCCTCCACTTT. It encodes CASSRGQGQNSPLHF.

This chain uses TRBV7-9 with TRBJ2-7; D remains unclear. The ends were cut back, 1 base at V and 2 bases at J, with 12 bases in the middle. This CDR3 has 15 residues. Germline CDR1 is SEHNR and CDR2 is FQNEAQ (reference sequence). CDR3 in amino acids: CASSLDGTLAYEQYF. The CDR3 region has the DNA TGTGCCAGCAGCTTAGATGGCACCCTGGCCTACGAGCAGTACTTC.

The gene calls are TRBV13 and TRBJ2-3; possible D gene TRBD2, 5 bases. This CDR3 is 15 amino acids long. Germline V gene lookup returns CDR1 PRHDT and CDR2 FYEKMQ (reference sequence). V lost 0 bases and J 6 bases, leaving 13 bases between the germline ends. The CDR3 loop is CASSLGLGSLDTQYF. CDR3 sequence (DNA): TGTGCCAGCAGCTTAGGACTAGGTAGTTTGGATACGCAGTATTTT.

The chain joins TRBV2 to TRBJ1-5, with a tentative D call TRBD1 (6 bases). Germline V gene lookup returns CDR1 SNHLY and CDR2 FYNNEI. Trimming left V 3 bases short and J 0 bases short, with 18 bases between. The CDR3 contains 18 residues. CDR3: CASSDEPGEGHSNQPQHF. The DNA of the CDR3 is TGTGCCAGCAGTGATGAGCCAGGGGAGGGTCATAGCAATCAGCCCCAGCATTTT.

The gene calls are TRBV5-1 and TRBJ2-1, with D tentatively TRBD1 (6 bases). The CDR3 is made up of 17 amino acids. The germline V and J ends were trimmed by 4 bases and 8 bases, with 25 bases remaining between them. CDR1 SGHRS and CDR2 YFSETQ come from the germline V gene. The CDR3 coding sequence is TGCGCCAGCAGCCCATGGAATGGCAGGGGTGGGTTACATGAGCAGTTCTTC. Residues: CASSPWNGRGGLHEQFF.

The chain joins TRBV18 to TRBJ1-5; TRBD1 matches 7 bases. The CDR3 totals 15 residues. V shed 6 bases and J 2 bases; nucleotides not matched to a gene: 7. Germline V gene data show CDR1 as KGHSH and CDR2 as LQKENI. CDR3 in amino acids: CASSTQGVGNQPQHF. The CDR3 nucleotides are TGTGCCAGCTCTACTCAGGGGGTTGGCAATCAGCCCCAGCATTTT.

The rearrangement joins TRBV1 to TRBJ2-7; the tabulated D call, TRBD1, remains unverified against the DNA. TRBV1 is marked as a pseudogene. This CDR3 spans 16 amino acids. The CDR3 is CTSSQDSLGHPYEQYF. CDR3 nucleotide sequence: TGCACCAGCAGCCAAGACTCCCTAGGACACCCCTACGAGCAGTACTTC.

This clone has more than one count but fewer than ten. The V and J genes are TRBV7-9 and TRBJ1-1; 9 bases fit TRBD1. Losses at the gene ends were 5 bases for V and 11 bases for J; bases not matched to a gene: 15. Germline CDR1 SEHNR, CDR2 FQNEAQ (reference sequence). This CDR3 has 15 residues. CDR3 nucleotide sequence: TGTGCCAGCAGCCCAGGGACAGGGTCGTCGATTGGGGCTTTCTTT. Encoded protein: CASSPGTGSSIGAFF. Variable domain in full (rest from reference TRBV7-9 and TRBJ1-1): DTGVSQNPRHKITKRGQNVTFRCDPISEHNRLYWYRQTLGQGPEFLTYFQNEAQLEKSRLLSDRFSAERPKGSFSTLEIQRTEQGDSAMYLCASSPGTGSSIGAFFGQGTRLTVV.

The chain recombines TRBV5-4 with TRBJ1-1; D possibly corresponds to TRBD1 (6 bases). The CDR3 loop spans 13 amino acids. Germline CDR1 reads SGHNT; CDR2 reads YYREEE (reference sequence). The V end lost 2 bases, the J end lost 5 bases, and 10 bases lay between the germline ends. CDR3 sequence (DNA): TGTGCCAGCAGCTTCAGGGGAAGAACTGAAGCTTTCTTT. Translating gives CASSFRGRTEAFF.

V gene TRBV2 combines with J gene TRBJ2-7; 12 bases match TRBD1. This CDR3 spans 15 amino acids. Germline assignment: CDR1 SNHLY and CDR2 FYNNEI. V was clipped by 4 bases and J by 6 bases; unmatched bases: 7. CDR3 in DNA: TGTGCCAGCAGTGCCTTCAGGGACAGGGGGCCCGAGCAGTACTTC. It is translated as CASSAFRDRGPEQYF.

The V gene is TRBV18, the J gene TRBJ2-2, with D possibly being TRBD2 (6 bases). This CDR3 is 15 amino acids long. The V end was cut by 4 bases, the J end by 9 bases, with 18 bases between. Germline V CDR1 and CDR2: KGHSH, LQKENI. DNA for the CDR3: TGTGCCAGCTCACGAGGCGGGACGGCCGACCGGGAGCTGTTTTTT. Encoded protein: CASSRGGTADRELFF.